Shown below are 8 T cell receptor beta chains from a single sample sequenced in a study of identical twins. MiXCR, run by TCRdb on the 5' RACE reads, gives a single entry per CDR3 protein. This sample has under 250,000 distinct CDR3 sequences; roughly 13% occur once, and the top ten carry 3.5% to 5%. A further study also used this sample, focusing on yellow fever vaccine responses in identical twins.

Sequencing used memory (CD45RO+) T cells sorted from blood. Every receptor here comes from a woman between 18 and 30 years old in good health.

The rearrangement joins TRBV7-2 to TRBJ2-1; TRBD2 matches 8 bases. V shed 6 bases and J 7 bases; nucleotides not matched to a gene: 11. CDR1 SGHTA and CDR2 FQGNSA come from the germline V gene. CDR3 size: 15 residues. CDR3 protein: CASRGTGGPFNEQFF. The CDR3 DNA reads TGTGCCAGCAGAGGAACGGGGGGGCCTTTTAATGAGCAGTTCTTC.

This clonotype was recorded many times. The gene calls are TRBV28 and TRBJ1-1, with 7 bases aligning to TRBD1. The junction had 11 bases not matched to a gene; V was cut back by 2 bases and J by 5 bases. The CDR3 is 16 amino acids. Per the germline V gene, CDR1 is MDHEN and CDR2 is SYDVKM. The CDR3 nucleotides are TGTGCCAGCAGTTTACAAGTCAAGGGGGCGGTAACTGAAGCTTTCTTT. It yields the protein CASSLQVKGAVTEAFF.

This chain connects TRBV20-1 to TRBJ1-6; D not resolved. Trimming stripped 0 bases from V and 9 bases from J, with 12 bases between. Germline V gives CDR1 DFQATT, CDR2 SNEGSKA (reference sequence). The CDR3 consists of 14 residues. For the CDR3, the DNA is TGCAGTGCTAGAGACGACAAGGCGAGTTCACCCCTCCACTTT. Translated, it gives CSARDDKASSPLHF.

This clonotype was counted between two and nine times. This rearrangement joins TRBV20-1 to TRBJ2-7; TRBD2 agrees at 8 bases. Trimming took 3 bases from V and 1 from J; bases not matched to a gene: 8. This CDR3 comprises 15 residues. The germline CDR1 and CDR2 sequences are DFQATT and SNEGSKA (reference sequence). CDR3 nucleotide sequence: TGCAGTGCTAGGCACGGGGGGACTAGGTCCTACGAGCAGTACTTC. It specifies CSARHGGTRSYEQYF.

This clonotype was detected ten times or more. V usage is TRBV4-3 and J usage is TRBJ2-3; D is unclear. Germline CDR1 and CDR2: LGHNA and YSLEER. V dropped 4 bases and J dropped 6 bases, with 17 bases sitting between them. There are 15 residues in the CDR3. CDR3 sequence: CASSPRPTGMDTQYF. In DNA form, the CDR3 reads TGCGCCAGCAGCCCCCGCCCAACTGGAATGGATACGCAGTATTTT.

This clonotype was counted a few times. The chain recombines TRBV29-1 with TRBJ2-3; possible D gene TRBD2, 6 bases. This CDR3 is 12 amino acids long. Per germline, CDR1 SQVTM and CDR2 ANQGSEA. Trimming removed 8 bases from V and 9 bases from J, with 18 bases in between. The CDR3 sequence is CSILEGQETQYF. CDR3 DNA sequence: TGCAGCATACTGGAGGGCCAGGAGACGCAGTATTTT.

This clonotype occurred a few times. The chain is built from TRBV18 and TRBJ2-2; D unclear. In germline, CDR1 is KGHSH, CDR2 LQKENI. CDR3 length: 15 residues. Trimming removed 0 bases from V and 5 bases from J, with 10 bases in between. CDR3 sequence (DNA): TGTGCCAGCTCACCACCCGATAGGTGGACCGGGGAGCTGTTTTTT. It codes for CASSPPDRWTGELFF.

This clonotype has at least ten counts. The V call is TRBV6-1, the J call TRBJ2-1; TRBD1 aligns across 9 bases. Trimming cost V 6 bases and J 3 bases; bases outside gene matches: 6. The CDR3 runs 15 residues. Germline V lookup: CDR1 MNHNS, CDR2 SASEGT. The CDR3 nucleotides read TGTGCCAGCAGGGGAGACAGGGGGAACTACAATGAGCAGTTCTTC. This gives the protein CASRGDRGNYNEQFF.